This T cell receptor beta chain was observed in a study of blood T cells in healthy people across ages. CDR3 length equals 13 residues. Looked up from germline, CDR1 is SGHNT and CDR2 is YENEEA. The V end lost 8 bases, the J end lost 3 bases, and 13 bases lay between the germline ends. Combining a sample-barcoded 5' primer with a J-beta primer mix, a second PCR ran for roughly 7 to 12 cycles. Every individual sample yielded 2.5 million or more paired-end reads (each containing CDR3). In TCRdb, the 5' RACE reads were re-called with MiXCR into one record per CDR3 protein. The sample lists some 1,000,000 distinct CDR3 sequences, almost 25% occurring once. The data were also submitted as part of a second study, on T cells of mothers and their children. From that second work: In this cohort, donors were three healthy Caucasian mothers plus their six children. Each child gave a few million TCR beta CDR3 reads (each mother, over 9.5 million).

The sequence came from a girl under 10 years old in good health. Sequencing used blood. The chain recombines TRBV11-3 with TRBJ1-1; TRBD1 might be the D (5 bases). CDR3 in amino acids: CASSRGEHTEAFF. CDR3 DNA sequence: TGTGCCAGCTCTCGGGGGGAGCACACTGAAGCTTTCTTT.